The clone carrying this TCR beta chain has a handful of counts. Its target is unknown. The junction departs from the called germline gene at one end, perhaps through a read error. The record originates from a study of tumor-infiltrating lymphocytes in primary liver carcinoma. The tissue used was unsorted bulk material of about 19-33 mg. RNA and DNA were co-extracted from it with the AllPrep DNA/RNA mini kit. Each tumor had five separate regions sampled. Germline-derived CDR1 and CDR2 are LGHNA and YNFKEQ. The CDR3 loop spans 14 amino acids. General study findings and limits: Tumor region pairs showed greater overlap than either tumor-adjacent or tumor-blood pairs did.

The researchers produced TCR beta cDNA from 500 to 550 ng total RNA with a constant-region primer. Three-round nested multiplex PCR performed with slightly modified ARM-PCR produced the TCR beta libraries. It was with TRBV1-TRBV30 forward primers and a C-beta reverse primer that the first two PCR rounds were run, at approximately 10 cycles each. MiXCR, run by TCRdb on the multiplex PCR reads, gives a single entry per CDR3 protein. The sample carries roughly 57,000 distinct CDR3 sequences, 71% recorded once. The chain has TRBV4-2 and TRBJ1-1; TRBD1 might be the D (5 bases). The sequenced sample was liver tumor tissue from sampling region 2. Subset in this sample: tumor region T2, inferior pole. This clonotype was obtained from a man aged 40-49 years with primary liver carcinoma and hepatitis B virus infection. In nucleotides, the CDR3 is TGTGCCAGCAGCCGGGGGGTAGAGAACTCTGAAGCTTTCTTT. Protein: CASSRGVENSEAFF.